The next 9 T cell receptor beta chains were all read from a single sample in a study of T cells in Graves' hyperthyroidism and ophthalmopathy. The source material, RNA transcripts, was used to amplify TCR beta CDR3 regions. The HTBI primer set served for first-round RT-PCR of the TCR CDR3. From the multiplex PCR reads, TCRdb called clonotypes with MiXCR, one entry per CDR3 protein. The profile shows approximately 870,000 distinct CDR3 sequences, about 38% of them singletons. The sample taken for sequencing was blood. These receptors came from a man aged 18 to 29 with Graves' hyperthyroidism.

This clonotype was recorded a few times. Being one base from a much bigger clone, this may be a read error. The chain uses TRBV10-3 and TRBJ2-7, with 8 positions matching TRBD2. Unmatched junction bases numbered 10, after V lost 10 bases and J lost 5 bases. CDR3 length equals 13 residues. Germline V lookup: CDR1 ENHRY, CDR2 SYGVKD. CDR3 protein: CASGRTSHDEQYF. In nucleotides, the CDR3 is TGTGCCAGTGGCAGGACTAGCCATGACGAGCAGTACTTC.

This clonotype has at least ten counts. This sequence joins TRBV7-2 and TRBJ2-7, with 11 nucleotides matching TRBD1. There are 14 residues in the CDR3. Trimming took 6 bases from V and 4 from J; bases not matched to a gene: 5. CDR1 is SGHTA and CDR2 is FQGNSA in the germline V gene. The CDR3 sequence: CASSSGQGDYEQYF. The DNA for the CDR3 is TGTGCCAGCAGTTCGGGACAGGGGGATTACGAGCAGTACTTC.

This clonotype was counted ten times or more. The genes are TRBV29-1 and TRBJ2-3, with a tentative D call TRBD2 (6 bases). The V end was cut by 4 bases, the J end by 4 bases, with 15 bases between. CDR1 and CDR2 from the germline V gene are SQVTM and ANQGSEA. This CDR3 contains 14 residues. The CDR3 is CSVVAGRGADTQYF. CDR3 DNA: TGCAGCGTTGTGGCGGGGAGAGGCGCAGATACGCAGTATTTT.

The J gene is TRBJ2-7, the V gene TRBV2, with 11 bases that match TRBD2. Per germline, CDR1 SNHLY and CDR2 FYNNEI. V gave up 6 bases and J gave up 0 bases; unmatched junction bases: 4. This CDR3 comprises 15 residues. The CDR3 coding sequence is TGTGCCAGCAGGGACACTAGCGGGAGCTCCTACGAGCAGTACTTC. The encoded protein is CASRDTSGSSYEQYF.

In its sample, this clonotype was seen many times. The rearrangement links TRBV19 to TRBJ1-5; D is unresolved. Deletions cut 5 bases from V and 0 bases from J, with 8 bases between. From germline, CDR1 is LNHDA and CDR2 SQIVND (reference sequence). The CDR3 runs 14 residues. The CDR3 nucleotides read TGTGCCAGTAGTCCAAGGAATAGCAATCAGCCCCAGCATTTT. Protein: CASSPRNSNQPQHF.

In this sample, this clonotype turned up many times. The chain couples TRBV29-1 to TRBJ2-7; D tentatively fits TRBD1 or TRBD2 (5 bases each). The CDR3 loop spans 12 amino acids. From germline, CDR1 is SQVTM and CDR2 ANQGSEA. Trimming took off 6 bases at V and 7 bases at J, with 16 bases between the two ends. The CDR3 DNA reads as TGCAGCGTCGGGACCGGCTTAGGAGAGCAGTACTTC. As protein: CSVGTGLGEQYF.

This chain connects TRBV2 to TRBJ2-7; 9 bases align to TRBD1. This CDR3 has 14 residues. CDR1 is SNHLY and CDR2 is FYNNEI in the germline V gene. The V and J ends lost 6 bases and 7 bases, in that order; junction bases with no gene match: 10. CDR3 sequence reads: CASRTGTGTEEQYF. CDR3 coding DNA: TGTGCCAGCAGGACGGGGACAGGGACTGAGGAGCAGTACTTC.

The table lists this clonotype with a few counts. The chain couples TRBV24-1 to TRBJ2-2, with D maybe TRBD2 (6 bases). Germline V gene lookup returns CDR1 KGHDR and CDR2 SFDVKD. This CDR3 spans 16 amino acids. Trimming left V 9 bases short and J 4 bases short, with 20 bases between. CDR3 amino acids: CATSATGTLSTGELFF. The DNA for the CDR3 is TGTGCCACCTCAGCGACCGGGACTTTAAGCACCGGGGAGCTGTTTTTT.

CDR3 DNA: TGTGCCAGCAGGGGAGAGGCAAACTCTGGGGCCAACGTCCTGACTTTC. This gives the protein CASRGEANSGANVLTF. This chain uses TRBV2 with TRBJ2-6; tentative D call: TRBD2 (5 bases). Trimming removed 6 bases at V and 0 bases at J, with 12 bases between. Germline CDR1 reads SNHLY; CDR2 reads FYNNEI. The CDR3 extends over 16 amino acids.